These 19 T cell receptor beta chains were sequenced from one sample in a study of cytomegalovirus exposure and HLA in healthy donors. PCR primers comprised 60 Vbeta and 13 Jbeta primers. TCRdb keeps only in-frame clones here, not all; method: immunoSEQ multiplex PCR. There are about 120,000 clones in the sample; more than 60% occur only once, and over 1.5% lies in the top ten. Sequencing was carried out using PBMCs. The receptor source for this set is a young man in good health and CMV-seronegative.

This rearrangement joins TRBV27 to TRBJ2-3, with a tentative D call TRBD1 (5 bases). Germline V gene data show CDR1 as MNHEY and CDR2 as SMNVEV (reference sequence). Trimming pared 3 bases from V and 0 bases from J, leaving 7 bases between. This CDR3 comprises 14 residues. The CDR3 reads CASSFWGSTDTQYF. CDR3 sequence (DNA): TGTGCCAGCAGTTTTTGGGGCAGCACAGATACGCAGTATTTT.

The J gene is TRBJ2-2, the V gene TRBV14, with TRBD1 matching over 9 bases. The CDR3 length is 16 residues. The germline V gene has CDR1 SGHDN and CDR2 FVKESK. V lost 7 bases to trimming and J lost 4 bases; unmatched junction nucleotides: 10. CDR3 DNA: TGTGCCAGCAACCACGCCGGGACAGGGAGCACCGGGGAGCTGTTTTTT. This encodes CASNHAGTGSTGELFF. Supplemented by reference TRBV14 and TRBJ2-2, the full variable domain reads EAGVTQFPSHSVIEKGQTVTLRCDPISGHDNLYWYRRVMGKEIKFLLHFVKESKQDESGMPNNRFLAERTGGTYSTLKVQPAELEDSGVYFCASNHAGTGSTGELFFGEGSRLTVL.

This chain connects TRBV7-9 to TRBJ1-5; 9 nucleotides align to TRBD1. J was trimmed by 2 bases and V by 3 bases; bases with no gene match: 11. Germline values: CDR1 SEHNR, CDR2 FQNEAQ (reference sequence). The CDR3 is made up of 18 amino acids. CDR3 sequence: CASSFSQGATTGNQPQHF. Here the CDR3 DNA reads TGTGCCAGCAGCTTTTCACAGGGGGCCACTACAGGCAATCAGCCCCAGCATTTT.

This chain connects TRBV9 to TRBJ2-2, with D perhaps matching TRBD1 (6 bases). From germline, CDR1 is SGDLS and CDR2 YYNGEE. There are 14 residues in the CDR3. Trimming took 3 bases from V and 6 from J, leaving 12 bases between them. CDR3 in amino acids: CASSESQGSGELFF. The CDR3 DNA follows: TGTGCCAGCAGCGAATCACAGGGCTCCGGGGAGCTGTTTTTT.

Only a few counts were recorded for this clone. The CDR3 reads CASSLPGLTSQQYF. The CDR3 DNA reads TGCGCCAGCAGCTTGCCGGGACTCACTAGCCAGCAGTACTTC. The chain links TRBV5-1 to TRBJ2-7, with a weak D call TRBD2 (6 bases). Per germline, CDR1 SGHRS and CDR2 YFSETQ. V was pared by 1 base and J by 8 bases, with 16 bases between. The CDR3 has 14 residues.

The V and J genes are TRBV9 and TRBJ2-3; 9 positions agree with TRBD2. J was trimmed by 4 bases and V by 0 bases; bases with no gene match: 3. CDR3 length: 15 amino acids. Germline V gene lookup returns CDR1 SGDLS and CDR2 YYNGEE. The CDR3 protein is CASSVEGLAADTQYF. DNA for the CDR3: TGTGCCAGCAGCGTAGAGGGACTAGCAGCAGATACGCAGTATTTT.

The V call is TRBV7-8, the J call TRBJ2-3; D unclear. V gave up 7 bases and J gave up 2 bases, with 16 bases separating them. CDR1 is SGHVS, CDR2 FQNEAQ, per germline. The CDR3 loop spans 15 amino acids. The DNA of the CDR3 is TGTGCCAGCAACCTTAGGTCACAGCTCACAGATACGCAGTATTTT. It encodes CASNLRSQLTDTQYF.

The rearrangement links TRBV27 to TRBJ2-1; 8 bases are a match to TRBD1. Germline V gene lookup returns CDR1 MNHEY and CDR2 SMNVEV (reference sequence). This CDR3 region has 14 residues. Trimming removed 8 bases from V and 7 bases from J; junction bases left unmatched: 10. In DNA, the CDR3 is TGTGCCAGCTTACTGGACAGGGCTTCGAATGAGCAGTTCTTC. The encoded protein is CASLLDRASNEQFF.

Comment on this clone: Relative to the germline gene, one junction end is altered; a read error may explain this. This rearrangement joins TRBV7-9 to TRBJ1-4; possibly TRBD1 for D (6 bases). Germline values: CDR1 SEHNR, CDR2 FQNEAQ (reference sequence). The CDR3 consists of 15 residues. CDR3 region: CSSSLLTGPTEKLFF. As DNA, the CDR3 is TGTTCCAGCAGTCTCCTGACAGGCCCGACTGAAAAACTGTTTTTT.

The chain carries TRBV2 and TRBJ2-5; 13 nucleotides agree with TRBD2. The J call is doubtful: the DNA matches TRBJ2-7 better. This CDR3 comprises 15 residues. Per the germline V gene, CDR1 is SNHLY and CDR2 is FYNNEI. The CDR3 sequence is CASSPRTSGSPEQYF. For the CDR3, the DNA is TGTGCCAGCAGTCCCCGGACTAGCGGGAGTCCCGAGCAGTACTTC.

This clone was observed a few times. This chain's CDR3 is CASSPVGGTEAFF. The CDR3 nucleotides read TGTGCCAGCTCACCAGTGGGAGGCACTGAAGCTTTCTTT. The gene calls are TRBV18 and TRBJ1-1, with unresolved D. The V and J ends lost 2 bases and 4 bases respectively, with 8 bases between them. Germline CDR1 and CDR2: KGHSH and LQKENI. The CDR3 is made up of 13 amino acids.

The rearrangement joins TRBV5-1 to TRBJ1-2; D might be TRBD1 (5 bases). Germline CDR1 SGHRS, CDR2 YFSETQ. CDR3 length: 14 amino acids. V lost 4 bases and J 6 bases, leaving 16 bases between the germline ends. The chain's CDR3 is CASSLTGTPDGYTF. The CDR3, as DNA: TGCGCCAGCAGCCTCACCGGGACTCCGGATGGCTACACCTTC.

The J gene is TRBJ1-2, the V gene TRBV7-3; 12 bases fit TRBD1. The V and J ends lost 5 bases and 8 bases, in that order; junction bases with no gene match: 6. Per the germline V gene, CDR1 is SGHTA and CDR2 is FQGTGA. The CDR3 is 14 amino acids. The CDR3 bases are TGTGCCAGCAGCCCGACGGGACAGGGGGCAGGCTACACCTTC. Translation gives CASSPTGQGAGYTF.

The chain has TRBV7-9 and TRBJ2-2; the match to TRBD2 covers 8 bases. J lost 6 bases, V lost 5 bases, and 5 bases had no gene match. Germline CDR1 and CDR2: SEHNR and FQNEAQ (reference sequence). This CDR3 contains 14 residues. In DNA form, the CDR3 reads TGTGCCAGCAGCCTCACGGGACTAGCCGGGGAGCTGTTTTTT. Its translation: CASSLTGLAGELFF.

This clone was observed a few times. The chain recombines TRBV7-2 with TRBJ1-5; tentatively, D is TRBD1 (5 bases). V was cut by 3 bases and J by 0 bases, with 9 bases left in between. The V gene's germline CDR1 is SGHTA and CDR2 FQGNSA. This CDR3 has 15 amino acids. The CDR3 coding sequence is TGTGCCAGCAGCTTCCCCGGGGGTAGCAATCAGCCCCAGCATTTT. Its translation is CASSFPGGSNQPQHF.

The chain combines TRBV2 with TRBJ2-6; 13 bases align to TRBD2. The V gene's germline CDR1 is SNHLY and CDR2 FYNNEI. V lost 4 bases to trimming and J lost 2 bases; unmatched junction nucleotides: 5. This CDR3 is 18 amino acids long. The CDR3 nucleotides read TGTGCCAGCAGTGCGTCGACTAGCGGGAGGCCTGGGGCCAACGTCCTGACTTTC. This translates into CASSASTSGRPGANVLTF.

The J gene is TRBJ1-5, the V gene TRBV10-2; D possibly corresponds to TRBD1 (5 bases). CDR3 length equals 14 residues. With 6 bases removed from V and 0 bases from J, the gap between germline ends came to 9 bases. In germline, CDR1 is WSHSY, CDR2 SAAADI. CDR3: CASRGDHSNQPQHF. CDR3 sequence (DNA): TGCGCCAGCAGAGGGGATCATAGCAATCAGCCCCAGCATTTT.

This clone occurred once. The J gene is TRBJ2-1, the V gene TRBV12-5; 9 bases line up with TRBD2. Germline CDR1 is LGHNT and CDR2 is FRNRAP. V shed 0 bases and J 9 bases; nucleotides not matched to a gene: 15. The CDR3 has 18 amino acids. CDR3 sequence (DNA): TGTGCTAGTGGTTTGGTATTAGGAAGTAGCGGGGGCCGTTTTGAGCAGTTCTTC. This sequence encodes CASGLVLGSSGGRFEQFF. Drawing the rest from reference TRBV12-5 and TRBJ2-1, the complete variable domain is DARVTQTPRHKVTEMGQEVTMRCQPILGHNTVFWYRQTMMQGLELLAYFRNRAPLDDSGMPKDRFSAEMPDATLATLKIQPSEPRDSAVYFCASGLVLGSSGGRFEQFFGPGTRLTVL.

This clone has just a few counts. The V and J genes are TRBV7-9 and TRBJ2-1; 12 bases align to TRBD1. V trimming: 1 base; J trimming: 6 bases; junction bases outside the gene matches: 1. The germline V gene has CDR1 SEHNR and CDR2 FQNEAQ (reference sequence). The CDR3 has 15 residues. DNA for the CDR3: TGTGCCAGCAGCTTAGGGGACAGGGGGCTCAATGAGCAGTTCTTC. Encoded protein: CASSLGDRGLNEQFF.